This TCR beta chain was retrieved from a study of T-cell memory formation after mild COVID-19. Study in general: The TCR clusters were mostly specific to one donor.

Findings of the study overall: Pre-infection memory already had some responding clones, implying cross-reactive memory joined. Still unconfirmed is whether the second-wave clones peaking on day 37 recognized SARS-CoV-2.

Amplification by 5'RACE using constant-segment primers produced TCR alpha and TCR beta cDNA libraries that carried sample barcodes and UMIs. TCRdb passed the 5' RACE reads through MiXCR, listing each CDR3 protein once. The sample lists about 200,000 distinct CDR3 sequences; over 9.5% were seen once. Trimming cost V 1 base and J 0 bases; bases outside gene matches: 4. CDR3 size: 16 residues. Germline V gene sequence: CDR1 LGHDT, CDR2 YNNKEL (reference sequence). Regarding this clonotype: Its antigen is not known.

The sequenced material came from PBMCs or a T cell subset sorted from them (not recorded which). The V gene is TRBV3-1, the J gene TRBJ2-5; TRBD2 matches 8 bases. The clonotype originates from a man aged 18 to 30 who had mild COVID-19 (a few samples of this study predate the infection). Cell type and time point are not known. The CDR3 here is CASSQGWRGDQETQYF. As DNA, the CDR3 is TGTGCCAGCAGCCAAGGGTGGCGGGGGGACCAAGAGACCCAGTACTTC.